Listed below are T cell receptor beta chains from one sample, sequenced in a study of PD-1 blockade in classical Hodgkin lymphoma. TCRdb's copy holds only in-frame clones and misses some; the assay was immunoSEQ multiplex PCR. The table shows some 22,000 clones, with over 65% occurring only once. The material sequenced was peripheral blood mononuclear cells (PBMCs), taken before the fourth cycle of nivolumab. These receptors originate from a human donor with classical Hodgkin lymphoma. CDR3s include the opening cysteine and the closing phenylalanine or tryptophan. A D gene is named only where the DNA matches it firmly. Clone size, where shown, is once, few, many, or a class for clones that have expanded.

d_gene	abundance	v_gene	j_gene	CDR3nt	CDR3aa
NA	NA	TRBV2	TRBJ1-5	TGTGCCAGCAGTAAGGAGGACAATCAGCCCCAGCATTTT	CASSKEDNQPQHF
NA	NA	TRBV29-1	TRBJ2-1	TGCAGCGTTGTGGAGCCCTACAATGAGCAGTTCTTC	CSVVEPYNEQFF
TRBD1	NA	TRBV5-6	TRBJ1-2	TGTGCCAGCAGCCGAAGGGCAGGGGGCTCGGATGGCTGCACCTTC	CASSRRAGGSDGCTF
TRBD2	NA	TRBV7-6	TRBJ2-5	TGTGCCAGCAGCTTAGGGACTAGCGGGTCCCAAGAGACCCAGTACTTC	CASSLGTSGSQETQYF
NA	NA	TRBV4-1	TRBJ2-6	TGCGCCAGCAGCCAAGATCCCCAGGGGACGAGTGGGGCCAACGTCCTGACTTTC	CASSQDPQGTSGANVLTF
NA	few	TRBV20-1	TRBJ2-7	TGCAGTGCTAACCCCTTCCCCGAGCAGTACTTC	CSANPFPEQYF
TRBD1	once	TRBV2	TRBJ2-7	TGTGCCAGCAGTTACCGACAGGGGGCAACGGCCCTAAACACCTACGAGCAGTACTTC	CASSYRQGATALNTYEQYF
TRBD1	NA	TRBV25-1	TRBJ1-1	TGTGCCAGCCGTCTCCCGGGACAGGGAAGAGGAGCTTTCTTT	CASRLPGQGRGAFF
NA	NA	TRBV5-6	TRBJ1-1	TGTGCCAGCACAAGCACGTTTGGCATGAACACTGAAGCTTTCTTT	CASTSTFGMNTEAFF
NA	NA	TRBV10-1	TRBJ2-1	TGCGCCAGCAGTGAACGGCGGGGAGTCTACAATGAGCAGTTCTTC	CASSERRGVYNEQFF
NA	NA	TRBV7-8	TRBJ2-7	TGTGCCAGCAGCCAACCCGGGACGATCTACGAGCAGTACTTC	CASSQPGTIYEQYF
NA	NA	TRBV14	TRBJ2-1	TGTGCCAGCAGCCAGAATCCCAGTAGGCTCAAGGGGCTCGATGAGCAGTTCTTC	CASSQNPSRLKGLDEQFF
NA	NA	TRBV5-4	TRBJ2-7	TGTGCCAGCAGCCCCGGCGGGACTTACTCCTACGAGCAGTACTTC	CASSPGGTYSYEQYF
NA	NA	TRBV18	TRBJ1-1	TGTGCCAGCTCACCAATCATAGCGAACACTGAAGCTTTCTTT	CASSPIIANTEAFF
NA	NA	TRBV18	TRBJ1-5	TGTGCCAGCTCCCCCGAGAACAATCAGCCCCAGCATTTT	CASSPENNQPQHF
NA	NA	TRBV20-1	TRBJ2-7	TGCAGTGCTAGAGCAAGCACGGAGCAGTACTTC	CSARASTEQYF
NA	NA	TRBV2	TRBJ1-1	TGTGCCAGCAGTGGCAGGGGCGCATTTGGAGGCACTGAAGCTTTCTTT	CASSGRGAFGGTEAFF
NA	NA	TRBV30	TRBJ2-7	TGTGCCTGGAGTTATCCGGGAGCGGGCGAGCAGTACTTC	CAWSYPGAGEQYF
TRBD1	NA	TRBV7-2	TRBJ1-5	TGTGCCAGCAGCTTAGCCGCGGGACAGATCAATCAGCCCCAGCATTTT	CASSLAAGQINQPQHF
TRBD2	few	TRBV19	TRBJ2-7	TGTGCCAGCAAACCCGCCACGGCTAGCGGAGCCTACGAGCAGTACTTC	CASKPATASGAYEQYF
NA	NA	TRBV6-5	TRBJ2-1	TGTGCCAGCAGTTACTCGCGCCAGAATGAGCAGTTCTTC	CASSYSRQNEQFF
NA	NA	TRBV18	TRBJ2-3	TGTGCCAGCTCACCACCCGGGGTATTTACAGATACGCAGTATTTT	CASSPPGVFTDTQYF
NA	few	TRBV4-2	TRBJ1-5	TGTGCCAGCAGCCAAGACCAGGGCAATCAGCCCCAGCATTTT	CASSQDQGNQPQHF
TRBD2	NA	TRBV10-1	TRBJ2-2	TGCGCCAGCAGTGACGGCGGGAGTGGGACCGGGGAGCTGTTTTTT	CASSDGGSGTGELFF
NA	NA	TRBV2	TRBJ2-2	TGTGCCAGCAGAGACCAGAAGAACACCGGGGAGCTGTTTTTT	CASRDQKNTGELFF
NA	NA	TRBV15	TRBJ2-2	TGTGCCACCAGCAGAGATACTGCAGGGTCCGGGGAGCTGTTTTTT	CATSRDTAGSGELFF
NA	once	TRBV18	TRBJ2-7	TGTGCCAGCTCAACCGTGGGCTACGAGCAGTACTTC	CASSTVGYEQYF
NA	NA	TRBV11-2	TRBJ1-1	TGTGCCAGCAGCTCAACCGCCCAGACGGATGGGGCCTTT	CASSSTAQTDGAF
NA	NA	TRBV5-5	TRBJ2-7	TGTGCCAGCAGCCCCTCTAGAGAGCAGTACTTC	CASSPSREQYF
NA	NA	TRBV6-1	TRBJ1-1	TGTGCCAGCATCCTTGACTGGGCCATGAACACTGAAGCTTTCTTT	CASILDWAMNTEAFF
NA	NA	TRBV6-6	TRBJ2-7	TGTGCCAGCACCCAAGCAAGGGGTTATTACGAGCAGTACTTC	CASTQARGYYEQYF
TRBD1	medium-sized	TRBV18	TRBJ1-4	TGTGCCAGCTCACCAAGGGGGCAGGATGAAAAACTGTTTTTT	CASSPRGQDEKLFF
TRBD1	NA	TRBV27	TRBJ2-1	TGTGCCAGCAGTTCTAAACAGGGGGGTGAGCAGTTCTTC	CASSSKQGGEQFF
NA	NA	TRBV27	TRBJ1-4	TGTGCCAGCAGTTTCGCAGTTAATGAAAAACTGTTTTTT	CASSFAVNEKLFF